This TCR beta chain was recovered during a study of Ad26.COV2.S vaccination and SARS-CoV-2 variants. Germline V gene data show CDR1 as MNHEY and CDR2 as SMNVEV (reference sequence). Trimming took 3 bases from V and 7 from J, leaving 13 bases between them. CDR3 size: 14 residues. Comment on this clone: Its antigen is as yet unknown.

Whole-study findings and limits: Responses of T cells in total may have been underestimated by the TCR breadth and depth analyses.

Produced via immunoSEQ multiplex PCR; TCRdb's table is partial and in-frame only. This table has fewer than 150,000 clones, 70% to 90% appearing once. This specimen was peripheral blood, taken after recovery from COVID-19. This receptor was identified in a human donor who had recovered from COVID-19. V usage is TRBV27 and J usage is TRBJ1-5; TRBD1 might be the D (5 bases). CDR3 residues: CASSFGGSGQPQHF. Here the CDR3 DNA reads TGTGCCAGCAGTTTCGGGGGATCTGGGCAGCCCCAGCATTTT.